This entry is about one T cell receptor beta chain. The antigen is undetermined. Sequencing used immunoSEQ multiplex PCR; TCRdb keeps in-frame clones, though not all of them. The data contain over 30,000 clones, around nine tenths of them singletons. These data come from a study of a mutant IDH1 vaccine in newly diagnosed glioma. Background on the study: Following radiotherapy alone, or alongside temozolomide cycles, vaccination was started after an interval of 4-6 weeks. The earlier regimen, radiotherapy, temozolomide, or both, was most often both. Week 47 marked visit V13, whereas week 35 marked visit V12.

General study findings and limits: Top peripheral T cell clonotype shifts appeared unrelated to pseudoprogression.

Described time point: week 47, end of study. Vaccinated patients received 300 ug of mutant IDH1 20-mer peptide per dose, with topical imiquimod. This TCR derives from a woman aged 30 to 39 with glioma. Sequencing was performed on PBMCs, taken from a glioma patient whose treatment included an IDH1 peptide vaccine.

This chain's CDR3 is CSVEDRGNADTQYF. The CDR3, as DNA: TGCAGCGTTGAAGACAGGGGGAACGCAGATACGCAGTATTTT. V gene TRBV29-1 combines with J gene TRBJ2-3, with TRBD1 matching 7 bases. V lost 0 bases, J lost 4 bases, and 4 bases stayed unmatched. This CDR3 has 14 residues. Germline lookup yields CDR1 SQVTM and CDR2 ANQGSEA.